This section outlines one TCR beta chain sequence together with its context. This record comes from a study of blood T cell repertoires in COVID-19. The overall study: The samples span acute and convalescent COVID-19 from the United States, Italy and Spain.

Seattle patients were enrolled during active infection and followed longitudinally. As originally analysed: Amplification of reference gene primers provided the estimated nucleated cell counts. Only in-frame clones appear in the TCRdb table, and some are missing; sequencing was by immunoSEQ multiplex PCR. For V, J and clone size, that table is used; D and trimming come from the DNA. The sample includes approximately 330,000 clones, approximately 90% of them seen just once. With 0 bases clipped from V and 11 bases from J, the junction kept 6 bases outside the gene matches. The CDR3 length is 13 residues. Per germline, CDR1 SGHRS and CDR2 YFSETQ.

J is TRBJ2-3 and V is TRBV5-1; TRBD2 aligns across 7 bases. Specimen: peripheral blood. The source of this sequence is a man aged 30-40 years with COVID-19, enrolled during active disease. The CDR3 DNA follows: TGCGCCAGCAGCTTGGCCGGGGGGACTAAGCAGTATTTT. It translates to CASSLAGGTKQYF.